These 5 T cell receptor beta chains came from one sample sequenced in a study of a mutant IDH1 vaccine in newly diagnosed glioma. As for time point: baseline, week 1 (first vaccination visit). Treatment: pre-vaccination baseline after standard-of-care therapy. Profiling relied on immunoSEQ multiplex PCR, and the TCRdb table lists in-frame clones only, not all of them. The sample has 55,000 to 70,000 clones, 79% seen once. The specimen comprised PBMCs, sampled from a glioma patient treated with radiotherapy, temozolomide or both. Receptors originate from a man over 45 with glioma.

The chain is built from TRBV10-3 and TRBJ2-1; perhaps D is TRBD1 or TRBD2 (5 bases each). V lost 3 bases and J lost 15, with 18 bases in between. This CDR3 spans 13 amino acids. The germline CDR1 and CDR2 sequences are ENHRY and SYGVKD. CDR3 coding DNA: TGTGCCATCAGTGAAAAAGTCGAGGGGAAGCGGTTCTTC. Protein: CAISEKVEGKRFF.

The rearrangement uses TRBV6-6 and TRBJ2-6; no clear D. The CDR3 length is 14 residues. The germline V and J ends were trimmed by 7 bases and 4 bases, with 11 bases remaining between them. Germline CDR1 and CDR2: MNHNY and SVGAGI (reference sequence). DNA of the CDR3: TGTGCCAGCATGAAGCCTCAGGGGGCCAACGTCCTGACTTTC. Protein sequence: CASMKPQGANVLTF.

J is TRBJ2-7 and V is TRBV7-9; no clear D. The germline V gene encodes CDR1 SEHNR and CDR2 FQNEAQ (reference sequence). There are 13 residues in the CDR3. V was trimmed by 2 bases and J by 5 bases, leaving 10 bases between them. The CDR3 loop reads CASSLKGIHEQYF. CDR3 coding DNA: TGTGCCAGCAGCTTAAAAGGGATCCACGAGCAGTACTTC.

This clone was counted between two and nine times. This sequence joins TRBV6-5 and TRBJ2-7; D might be TRBD2 (5 bases). V lost 7 bases, J lost 0 bases, and 13 bases lay in between. The CDR3 covers 14 residues. From germline, CDR1 is MNHEY and CDR2 SVGAGI. The CDR3 region is CASTPGVLSYEQYF. CDR3 sequence (DNA): TGTGCCAGCACTCCCGGGGTTCTCTCCTACGAGCAGTACTTC.

This sequence joins TRBV10-2 and TRBJ2-1; 12 nucleotides agree with TRBD1. This CDR3 is 14 amino acids long. V dropped 7 bases and J dropped 9; count of bases not matched to a gene: 7. CDR1 is WSHSY and CDR2 is SAAADI in the germline V gene. The CDR3 protein is CASIVGTGGVEQFF. The CDR3 nucleotides read TGCGCCAGCATCGTCGGGACAGGGGGCGTTGAGCAGTTCTTC.